This T cell receptor (beta chain) emerged from a study of PD-1 blockade in classical Hodgkin lymphoma. Findings and limits, study-wide: Prior to therapy, complete responders displayed diversity much like that of newly diagnosed patients. Unlike CD8+ TCR diversity, which did not rise significantly by C4D1, CD4+ TCR diversity did.

Measured with immunoSEQ multiplex PCR; TCRdb has only the in-frame clones, and not every one. This table has about 11,000 clones, around 76% appearing once. Specified time point: cycle 4 day 1 (C4D1), after 6 weeks of nivolumab. Following autologous stem cell transplantation, relapse occurred in every patient, and exposure to brentuximab vedotin varied. Isolation of CD4+ T cells from thawed PBMCs was performed by magnetic negative selection. Regarding this clone: The antigen is undetermined.

Germline CDR1 is SEHNR and CDR2 is FQNEAQ (reference sequence). CDR3 size: 11 residues. The V end lost 4 bases, the J end lost 8 bases, and 8 bases lay between the germline ends. This TCR derives from a human donor with classical Hodgkin lymphoma. The chain combines TRBV7-9 with TRBJ1-2; D call uncertain. The sample was CD4+ T cells from blood, taken before the fourth cycle of nivolumab. CDR3 protein: CASSSLGGYTF. In DNA, the CDR3 is TGTGCCAGCAGCTCCCTGGGAGGCTACACCTTC.